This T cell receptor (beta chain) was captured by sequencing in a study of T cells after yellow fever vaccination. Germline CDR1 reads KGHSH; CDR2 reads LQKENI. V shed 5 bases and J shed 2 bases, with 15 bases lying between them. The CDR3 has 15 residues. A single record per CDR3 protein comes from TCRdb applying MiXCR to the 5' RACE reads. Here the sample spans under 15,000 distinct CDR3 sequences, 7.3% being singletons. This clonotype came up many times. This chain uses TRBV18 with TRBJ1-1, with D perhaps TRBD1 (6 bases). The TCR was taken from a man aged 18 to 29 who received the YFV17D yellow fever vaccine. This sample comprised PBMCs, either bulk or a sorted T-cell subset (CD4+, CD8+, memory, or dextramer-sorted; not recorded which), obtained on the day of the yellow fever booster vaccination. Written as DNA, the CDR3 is TGTGCCAGCTCAACTACAGGGATCGGAAACACTGAAGCTTTCTTT. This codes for CASSTTGIGNTEAFF. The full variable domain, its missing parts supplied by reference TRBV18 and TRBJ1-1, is NAGVMQNPRHLVRRRGQEARLRCSPMKGHSHVYWYRQLPEEGLKFMVYLQKENIIDESGMPKERFSAEFPKEGPSILRIQQVVRGDSAAYFCASSTTGIGNTEAFFGQGTRLTVV.